These 20 T cell receptor beta chains were all obtained from the same sample, sequenced in a study of radiotherapy plus CTLA-4 blockade in lung cancer. The protocol was immunoSEQ multiplex PCR, while the TCRdb copy is restricted to in-frame clones and leaves out a portion. Here the sample spans tens of thousands of clones, roughly 77% being singletons. This sample comprised peripheral blood, obtained from a patient treated with radiotherapy plus ipilimumab. The source of these receptors is a human donor with non-small cell lung cancer who had a complete response to radiotherapy plus ipilimumab.

The V and J genes are TRBV29-1 and TRBJ2-2, with 8 bases aligning to TRBD1. This CDR3 comprises 14 residues. After removal of 7 bases from V and 2 bases from J, the junction contained 6 bases not matched to a gene. CDR1 SQVTM and CDR2 ANQGSEA come from the germline V gene. This chain's CDR3 is CSGARGLNTGELFF. The CDR3, as DNA: TGCAGCGGAGCCAGGGGGCTAAACACCGGGGAGCTGTTTTTT.

The chain employs TRBV11-3 and TRBJ1-4, with 8 nucleotides matching TRBD1. V shed 7 bases, J shed 7 bases, and the junction held 8 bases outside the gene matches. The CDR3 extends over 14 amino acids. CDR1 is SGHNT, CDR2 YENEEA, per germline. The CDR3 reads CASTWTGRGEKLFF. In DNA, the CDR3 is TGTGCCAGCACCTGGACAGGGAGGGGTGAAAAACTGTTTTTT.

The rearrangement joins TRBV28 to TRBJ2-2; D may be TRBD2 (6 bases). V shed 6 bases and J shed 3 bases, with 17 bases lying between them. From germline, CDR1 is MDHEN and CDR2 SYDVKM. The CDR3 length is 16 residues. CDR3 DNA sequence: TGTGCCAGCAGGGAACTAGCAGGACGGTACACCGGGGAGCTGTTTTTT. Translated, it gives CASRELAGRYTGELFF.

The chain recombines TRBV30 with TRBJ2-1, with D possibly being TRBD1 (6 bases). CDR3 length: 11 residues. In germline, CDR1 is GTSNPN, CDR2 SVGIG (reference sequence). The germline V and J ends were trimmed by 3 bases and 9 bases, with 9 bases remaining between them. In DNA, the CDR3 is TGTGCCTGGAGACAGGGTGCTGAGCAGTTCTTC. Its translation is CAWRQGAEQFF.

The rearrangement joins TRBV2 to TRBJ1-2; D might be TRBD1 (6 bases). V was trimmed by 0 bases and J by 4 bases, leaving 12 bases between them. The CDR3 is 15 residues long. Germline V CDR1 and CDR2: SNHLY, FYNNEI. CDR3 bases: TGTGCCAGCAGTGAAGCCCCCGGACAGACCTATGGCTACACCTTC. Translation: CASSEAPGQTYGYTF.

The chain uses TRBV15 and TRBJ1-5; 8 bases map to TRBD1. The CDR3 has 12 amino acids. The V and J ends lost 3 bases and 14 bases, in that order; junction bases with no gene match: 6. CDR1 is LNHNV, CDR2 YYDKDF, per germline (reference sequence). The CDR3 region is CATSSSLGQEHF. The CDR3, as DNA: TGTGCCACCAGCAGCTCGTTGGGACAGGAGCATTTT. Supplemented by reference TRBV15 and TRBJ1-5, the full variable domain reads DAMVIQNPRYQVTQFGKPVTLSCSQTLNHNVMYWYQQKSSQAPKLLFHYYDKDFNNEADTPDNFQSRRPNTSFCFLDIRSPGLGDTAMYLCATSSSLGQEHFGDGTRLSIL.

The V call is TRBV6-5, the J call TRBJ1-1, with 7 bases that match TRBD1. Germline loops: CDR1 MNHEY, CDR2 SVGAGI. Trimming at V came to 7 bases and at J to 1 base, leaving 9 bases not matched to a gene. The CDR3 length is 15 residues. As DNA, the CDR3 is TGTGCCAGCACCAGGGGGGCAGGATGGAACACTGAAGCTTTCTTT. Protein: CASTRGAGWNTEAFF.

The rearrangement links TRBV6-5 to TRBJ1-1, with D possibly TRBD1 on 6 matching bases. CDR3 length: 16 amino acids. Germline V gives CDR1 MNHEY, CDR2 SVGAGI. Trimming shortened V by 2 bases and J by 0 bases, and 13 bases separated the two germline ends. The CDR3 reads CASSYHRDRMNTEAFF. The CDR3 DNA reads TGTGCCAGCAGTTACCATCGCGACAGGATGAACACTGAAGCTTTCTTT.

The J gene is TRBJ1-4, the V gene TRBV6-6, with D maybe TRBD1 (6 bases). Germline V gene sequence: CDR1 MNHNY, CDR2 SVGAGI (reference sequence). This CDR3 region has 15 residues. Trimming removed 6 bases from V and 0 bases from J, with 11 bases in between. The CDR3: CASRWTDSTNEKLFF. For the CDR3, the DNA is TGTGCCAGCAGATGGACAGATTCAACTAATGAAAAACTGTTTTTT.

This chain uses TRBV19 with TRBJ1-1; D is undetermined. CDR3 size: 13 residues. Trimming shortened V by 10 bases and J by 1 base, and 13 bases separated the two germline ends. Germline V gives CDR1 LNHDA, CDR2 SQIVND (reference sequence). The CDR3, as DNA: TGTGCCACCTCCTTGCGGGGGAACACTGAAGCTTTCTTT. This gives the protein CATSLRGNTEAFF.

This chain links TRBV10-1 with TRBJ2-2; no clear D. CDR1 and CDR2 (germline): WNHNN, SYGVQD (reference sequence). This CDR3 spans 13 amino acids. V shed 5 bases and J shed 0 bases, with 4 bases lying between them. CDR3 nucleotide sequence: TGCGCCAGCAGTTCCACGAACACCGGGGAGCTGTTTTTT. This encodes CASSSTNTGELFF.

This chain connects TRBV7-2 to TRBJ2-2; TRBD2 matches at 8 bases. Unmatched junction bases numbered 8, after V lost 8 bases and J lost 0 bases. This CDR3 is 16 amino acids long. Germline values: CDR1 SGHTA, CDR2 FQGNSA. CDR3 amino acids: CASVQRLASNTGELFF. CDR3 coding DNA: TGTGCCAGCGTACAGCGACTAGCGTCGAACACCGGGGAGCTGTTTTTT. The variable domain in full, completed from reference TRBV7-2 and TRBJ2-2, reads GAGVSQSPSNKVTEKGKDVELRCDPISGHTALYWYRQSLGQGLEFLIYFQGNSAPDKSGLPSDRFSAERTGGSVSTLTIQRTQQEDSAVYLCASVQRLASNTGELFFGEGSRLTVL.

The chain combines TRBV5-1 with TRBJ2-1; TRBD2 aligns across 14 bases. Germline CDR1 is SGHRS and CDR2 is YFSETQ. This CDR3 has 17 amino acids. V trimming: 3 bases; J trimming: 0 bases; junction bases outside the gene matches: 2. CDR3 in amino acids: CASSSTSGGASYNEQFF. DNA of the CDR3: TGCGCCAGCAGCTCGACTAGCGGGGGGGCCTCCTACAATGAGCAGTTCTTC.

Concerning this clone: At one boundary the junction diverges from the germline segment, which might be a read error. This chain uses TRBV7-9 with TRBJ2-6; D is perhaps TRBD2 (5 bases). There are 14 residues in the CDR3. CDR1 and CDR2 from the germline V gene are SEHNR and FQNEAQ (reference sequence). CDR3 sequence reads: CASSLGSGANVLTF. The DNA of the CDR3 is TGTGCCAGCAGTTTAGGGAGTGGGGCCAACGTCCTGACTTTC.

The chain employs TRBV29-1 and TRBJ2-2; D is ambiguous. The V and J ends lost 3 bases and 3 bases respectively, with 5 bases between them. This CDR3 spans 12 amino acids. The germline CDR1 and CDR2 sequences are SQVTM and ANQGSEA. This chain's CDR3 is CSVDHYTGELFF. For the CDR3, the DNA is TGCAGCGTTGATCACTACACCGGGGAGCTGTTTTTT.

The chain links TRBV10-1 to TRBJ1-1; possible D gene TRBD1, 5 bases. Germline V gene lookup returns CDR1 WNHNN and CDR2 SYGVQD (reference sequence). The CDR3 runs to 13 residues. Written as DNA, the CDR3 is TGCCCCGAAGGGAGGGGCATGAACACTGAAGCTTTCTTT. Its translation: CPEGRGMNTEAFF.

The V and J genes are TRBV5-1 and TRBJ1-1; 9 bases are a match to TRBD1. The V segment lost 4 bases and the J segment 2 bases; nucleotides outside the gene matches: 3. The length of the CDR3 is 14 residues. Germline V gene data show CDR1 as SGHRS and CDR2 as YFSETQ. The DNA of the CDR3 is TGCGCCAGCAGCCTACAGGGGGCCAACACTGAAGCTTTCTTT. It specifies CASSLQGANTEAFF. Variable domain in full (rest from reference TRBV5-1 and TRBJ1-1): KAGVTQTPRYLIKTRGQQVTLSCSPISGHRSVSWYQQTPGQGLQFLFEYFSETQRNKGNFPGRFSGRQFSNSRSEMNVSTLELGDSALYLCASSLQGANTEAFFGQGTRLTVV.

V is TRBV7-8 and J is TRBJ1-5; D call uncertain. V was trimmed by 6 bases and J by 7 bases, leaving 13 bases between them. CDR3 length: 13 amino acids. Germline CDR1 reads SGHVS; CDR2 reads FQNEAQ. CDR3 coding DNA: TGTGCCAGCAGTCTAGGCGCGGGCCAGCCCCAGCATTTT. Its translation is CASSLGAGQPQHF.

This chain connects TRBV18 to TRBJ2-7, with 7 nucleotides matching TRBD2. The V segment lost 0 bases and the J segment 0 bases; nucleotides outside the gene matches: 8. CDR1 and CDR2 (germline): KGHSH, LQKENI. CDR3 length: 17 residues. The CDR3 region has the DNA TGTGCCAGCTCACCACCGTCGCTGCGGGGGAGCTCCTACGAGCAGTACTTC. Translated: CASSPPSLRGSSYEQYF.

The chain uses TRBV14 and TRBJ1-1, with TRBD1 matching 11 bases. The junction had 9 bases not matched to a gene; V was cut back by 0 bases and J by 12 bases. The CDR3 has 15 residues. Germline loops: CDR1 SGHDN, CDR2 FVKESK. CDR3 DNA: TGTGCCAGCAGCCAAGATGTCTGGACAGGGGGCGAAACTTTCTTT. It codes for CASSQDVWTGGETFF.